The 12 T cell receptor beta chains presented below share a single source sample, sequenced in a study of cytomegalovirus exposure and HLA in healthy donors. This table comes from immunoSEQ multiplex PCR, and its TCRdb copy is limited to in-frame clones, with some not included. The sample has some 270,000 clones; approximately 86% are singletons. Specimen: PBMCs. These receptors were taken from a woman under 30 in good health and CMV-seronegative.

The count of this clone is one. The genes are TRBV6-5 and TRBJ1-3; 8 bases match TRBD1. The V gene's germline CDR1 is MNHEY and CDR2 SVGAGI. V trimming: 8 bases; J trimming: 4 bases; junction bases outside the gene matches: 7. This CDR3 contains 14 residues. The CDR3 nucleotides read TGTGCCAGCGTACCGGACAGGGAAGGAAACACCATATATTTT. Amino acid sequence: CASVPDREGNTIYF.

This rearrangement joins TRBV4-1 to TRBJ1-1, with D tentatively TRBD1 (5 bases). CDR3 size: 15 residues. In germline, CDR1 is MGHRA, CDR2 YSYEKL. Trimming took off 3 bases at V and 6 bases at J, with 17 bases between the two ends. CDR3 sequence (DNA): TGCGCCAGCAGCCAGCCCTGGGGCCGAGAGTCTGAAGCTTTCTTT. Amino acid sequence: CASSQPWGRESEAFF.

The chain recombines TRBV11-2 with TRBJ1-2; 8 bases agree with TRBD1. Germline values: CDR1 SGHAT, CDR2 FQNNGV. V dropped 5 bases and J dropped 5; count of bases not matched to a gene: 7. The CDR3 contains 14 residues. The CDR3 coding sequence is TGTGCCAGCAGCCTACCGGACAGGGCTTATGGCTACACCTTC. Translating gives CASSLPDRAYGYTF. Full variable domain (rest looked up from reference TRBV11-2 and TRBJ1-2): EAGVAQSPRYKIIEKRQSVAFWCNPISGHATLYWYQQILGQGPKLLIQFQNNGVVDDSQLPKDRFSAERLKGVDSTLKIQPAKLEDSAVYLCASSLPDRAYGYTFGSGTRLTVV.

V and J are TRBV4-1 and TRBJ2-5; unclear D gene. V shed 6 bases and J shed 3 bases, with 11 bases lying between them. This CDR3 spans 13 amino acids. Germline V CDR1 and CDR2: MGHRA, YSYEKL. The CDR3 bases are TGCGCCAGCAGTAGGATCCGGGAAGAGACCCAGTACTTC. Translation: CASSRIREETQYF.

Only one count was recorded for this clone. The gene calls are TRBV7-9 and TRBJ2-1, with 8 bases aligning to TRBD1. V was clipped by 5 bases and J by 5 bases; unmatched bases: 11. The CDR3 is 16 residues long. Germline loops: CDR1 SEHNR, CDR2 FQNEAQ (reference sequence). The DNA for the CDR3 is TGTGCCAGCAGCCTTAACCCGACAGGGGAACACAATGAGCAGTTCTTC. Its protein is CASSLNPTGEHNEQFF.

The genes are TRBV6-5 and TRBJ1-1; a weak D match, TRBD1 (5 bases). Trimming took 4 bases from V and 3 from J, leaving 15 bases between them. This CDR3 comprises 15 residues. CDR1 is MNHEY and CDR2 is SVGAGI in the germline V gene. The CDR3 protein is CASSSQGLGDTEAFF. As DNA, the CDR3 is TGTGCCAGCAGTTCGCAGGGACTGGGGGACACTGAAGCTTTCTTT.

The CDR3 region has the DNA TGTGCCAGCAGCCCGGCCCCGGGACAGAGGAGGGCCCAGTACTTC. Translating gives CASSPAPGQRRAQYF. The gene calls are TRBV7-2 and TRBJ2-5; maybe TRBD1 (7 bases). V gave up 5 bases and J gave up 9 bases, with 22 bases separating them. Germline loops: CDR1 SGHTA, CDR2 FQGNSA. The CDR3 contains 15 residues. Filled out from reference TRBV7-2 and TRBJ2-5, the complete variable domain reads GAGVSQSPSNKVTEKGKDVELRCDPISGHTALYWYRQSLGQGLEFLIYFQGNSAPDKSGLPSDRFSAERTGGSVSTLTIQRTQQEDSAVYLCASSPAPGQRRAQYFGPGTRLLVL.

This clone has a single count. The chain combines TRBV5-4 with TRBJ1-1; 7 nucleotides match TRBD1. Germline V gene sequence: CDR1 SGHNT, CDR2 YYREEE (reference sequence). V lost 4 bases and J lost 5; bases outside the gene matches: 14. The CDR3 runs to 16 residues. CDR3 DNA sequence: TGTGCCAGCAGCCCCTTAGGTCTCAGGGGGTGGACTGAAGCTTTCTTT. Amino acid sequence: CASSPLGLRGWTEAFF.

This clone was recorded only once. This sequence joins TRBV2 and TRBJ1-2, with 8 bases fitting TRBD1. With V trimmed by 10 bases and J by 9 bases, 16 bases remained unmatched. Germline CDR1 and CDR2: SNHLY and FYNNEI. The CDR3 consists of 14 residues. DNA of the CDR3: TGTGCCACACCCACCCCCGGACAGGGCTTCAGCTACACCTTC. It translates to CATPTPGQGFSYTF. The full variable domain, its missing parts supplied by reference TRBV2 and TRBJ1-2, is EPEVTQTPSHQVTQMGQEVILRCVPISNHLYFYWYRQILGQKVEFLVSFYNNEISEKSEIFDDQFSVERPDGSNFTLKIRSTKLEDSAMYFCATPTPGQGFSYTFGSGTRLTVV.

The rearrangement joins TRBV5-1 to TRBJ1-1, with D possibly matching TRBD1 (6 bases). The length of the CDR3 is 15 residues. Trimming cost V 4 bases and J 1 base, with 14 bases left between them. Germline V CDR1 and CDR2: SGHRS, YFSETQ. The DNA of the CDR3 is TGCGCCAGCAGCCCGGGCGGGGGGCAGAACACTGAAGCTTTCTTT. This translates into CASSPGGGQNTEAFF.

This chain connects TRBV5-4 to TRBJ1-4; a weak D match, TRBD1 (6 bases). V was cut by 6 bases and J by 7 bases, with 13 bases left in between. Germline V gene data show CDR1 as SGHNT and CDR2 as YYREEE (reference sequence). The CDR3 runs to 13 residues. In nucleotides, the CDR3 is TGTGCCAGCAATTGGGCAGGGGCTGAAAAACTGTTTTTT. Translating gives CASNWAGAEKLFF.

The rearrangement uses TRBV2 and TRBJ2-7; the D gene is possibly TRBD1 (5 bases). Between the trimmed V and J ends, which lost 7 bases and 5 bases, there was a span of 9 bases. The CDR3 is 11 amino acids. CDR1 is SNHLY, CDR2 FYNNEI, per germline. CDR3 in amino acids: CASTRVNEQYF. In nucleotides, the CDR3 is TGTGCCAGCACCAGGGTTAACGAGCAGTACTTC.